These 9 T cell receptor beta chains were sequenced from one sample in a study of T cell changes during pregnancy in multiple sclerosis. The protocol was immunoSEQ multiplex PCR, while the TCRdb copy is restricted to in-frame clones and leaves out a portion. The sample records 100,000 or so clones, around 94% being singletons. The sequences come from peripheral blood, collected after pregnancy. These receptors were obtained from a female donor in good health, enrolled as a control in a pregnancy study.

This chain links TRBV20-1 with TRBJ1-1, with D maybe TRBD1 (5 bases). CDR3 size: 11 residues. CDR1 is DFQATT and CDR2 is SNEGSKA in the germline V gene (reference sequence). CDR3 in DNA: TGCAGCGTCGACAGAAACACTGAAGCTTTCTTT. As protein: CSVDRNTEAFF.

This clone appeared many times. Here the CDR3 omits its conserved ending phenylalanine or tryptophan, so a read error is the likely source. No DNA is shown, since the ends of the CDR3 on it are uncertain; the CDR3 is the one TCRdb lists. V is TRBV2 and J is TRBJ1-2; the listed D gene, TRBD1, was not tested against the DNA. Germline values: CDR1 SNHLY, CDR2 FYNNEI. The CDR3 numbers 9 amino acids, ends counted. The CDR3 sequence is CASSSTGNT.

The rearrangement links TRBV18 to TRBJ1-4; 8 bases map to TRBD1. The CDR3 has 15 residues. Unmatched junction bases numbered 3, after V lost 1 base and J lost 5 bases. Germline V lookup: CDR1 KGHSH, CDR2 LQKENI. In nucleotides, the CDR3 is TGTGCCAGCTCACCACAGACAGGGGCGAATGAAAAACTGTTTTTT. This sequence encodes CASSPQTGANEKLFF.

The chain is built from TRBV9 and TRBJ1-5; no clear D. Per germline, CDR1 SGDLS and CDR2 YYNGEE. Trimming cost V 0 bases and J 4 bases, with 5 bases left between them. This CDR3 is 13 amino acids long. The DNA of the CDR3 is TGTGCCAGCAGCGTAGACCGGAATCAGCCCCAGCATTTT. Residues: CASSVDRNQPQHF.

The CDR3 spells CASSRAGGSSYEQYF. Here the CDR3 DNA reads TGCGCCAGCAGCCGGGCAGGCGGGAGCTCCTACGAGCAGTACTTC. This rearrangement joins TRBV4-1 to TRBJ2-5; 7 nucleotides align to TRBD2. With the DNA end fitting TRBJ2-7 better, the J assignment may be wrong. This CDR3 comprises 15 residues. Germline loops: CDR1 MGHRA, CDR2 YSYEKL.

CDR3 amino acids: CASRNHWGEGNTIYF. The DNA for the CDR3 is TGTGCCAGCAGGAATCATTGGGGGGAAGGAAACACCATATATTTT. The chain recombines TRBV6-6 with TRBJ1-3, with D possibly matching TRBD1 (5 bases). V shed 6 bases and J shed 4 bases, with 16 bases lying between them. Germline loops: CDR1 MNHNY, CDR2 SVGAGI (reference sequence). CDR3 size: 15 residues.

V and J are TRBV18 and TRBJ1-1; 7 bases match TRBD1. The CDR3 loop spans 16 amino acids. CDR1 is KGHSH and CDR2 is LQKENI in the germline V gene. V lost 3 bases and J lost 3; bases outside the gene matches: 10. The CDR3: CASSPRTGQGDTEAFF. In nucleotides, the CDR3 is TGTGCCAGCTCACCCCGGACAGGTCAAGGAGACACTGAAGCTTTCTTT. The full variable domain, completed using reference TRBV18 and TRBJ1-1, is NAGVMQNPRHLVRRRGQEARLRCSPMKGHSHVYWYRQLPEEGLKFMVYLQKENIIDESGMPKERFSAEFPKEGPSILRIQQVVRGDSAAYFCASSPRTGQGDTEAFFGQGTRLTVV.

This chain links TRBV5-1 with TRBJ2-7; the D is unclear. V lost 0 bases, J lost 2 bases, and 9 bases lay in between. The CDR3 has 14 residues. CDR1 is SGHRS and CDR2 is YFSETQ in the germline V gene. CDR3 residues: CASSLAADTYEQYF. CDR3 DNA: TGCGCCAGCAGCTTGGCGGCTGACACCTACGAGCAGTACTTC.

The chain is built from TRBV4-2 and TRBJ1-1; 7 bases map to TRBD1. The trim removed 0 bases at V and 4 bases at J, leaving 8 bases unmatched. This CDR3 contains 16 residues. Germline loops: CDR1 LGHNA, CDR2 YNFKEQ. The CDR3, as DNA: TGTGCCAGCAGCCAAGATGGTGACAGGGTGGGCACTGAAGCTTTCTTT. Amino acid sequence: CASSQDGDRVGTEAFF.